The 4 T cell receptor beta chains in this list originate from one sample, sequenced in a study of identical twins. One entry per CDR3 protein results from TCRdb running MiXCR on the 5' RACE reads. The sample carries about 280,000 distinct CDR3 sequences, about 8.3% recorded once. The data were also submitted as part of a second study, on yellow fever vaccine responses in identical twins.

Material for sequencing was memory (CD45RO+) T cells sorted from blood. Receptor source: a woman under 30 in good health.

There are many counts of this clonotype. This rearrangement joins TRBV6-5 to TRBJ2-5; 12 bases are a match to TRBD2. Germline V gene lookup returns CDR1 MNHEY and CDR2 SVGAGI. Trimming removed 0 bases from V and 4 bases from J; junction bases left unmatched: 6. The CDR3 consists of 17 residues. The CDR3 protein is CASSYSASGRAAETQYF. For the CDR3, the DNA is TGTGCCAGCAGTTACTCTGCTAGCGGGAGGGCCGCAGAGACCCAGTACTTC.

The chain recombines TRBV5-1 with TRBJ2-7; perhaps TRBD2 as D (6 bases). Trimming left V 6 bases short and J 4 bases short, with 23 bases between. The CDR3 contains 16 residues. CDR1 and CDR2 (germline): SGHRS, YFSETQ. DNA for the CDR3: TGCGCCAGCACACCGTCAGCGGGCGGCGGGGTTTACGAGCAGTACTTC. Its protein is CASTPSAGGGVYEQYF. The full variable domain, completed using reference TRBV5-1 and TRBJ2-7, is KAGVTQTPRYLIKTRGQQVTLSCSPISGHRSVSWYQQTPGQGLQFLFEYFSETQRNKGNFPGRFSGRQFSNSRSEMNVSTLELGDSALYLCASTPSAGGGVYEQYFGPGTRLTVT.

This clonotype showed up just a few times. This chain's CDR3 is CASSVGIGNTIYF. CDR3 nucleotide sequence: TGTGCCAGCAGCGTAGGGATTGGAAACACCATATATTTT. This chain uses TRBV9 with TRBJ1-3; no clear D gene. Trimming took off 0 bases at V and 3 bases at J, with 4 bases between the two ends. CDR1 SGDLS and CDR2 YYNGEE come from the germline V gene. The CDR3 contains 13 residues.

This clonotype was seen ten or more times. This rearrangement joins TRBV5-1 to TRBJ2-1; the D is unclear. The germline V gene encodes CDR1 SGHRS and CDR2 YFSETQ. CDR3 length: 15 residues. Trimming removed 0 bases from V and 2 bases from J, with 9 bases in between. The CDR3 loop is CASSLEWSAYNEQFF. For the CDR3, the DNA is TGCGCCAGCAGCTTGGAGTGGAGCGCCTACAATGAGCAGTTCTTC.